The source of this T cell receptor (beta chain) is a study of beta chain features in type 1 diabetes. This clone was counted only a few times. Its antigen is unidentified. Of the isolated RNA, all was reverse transcribed, and so the sequenced material was expressed TCRB transcripts. Using immunoSEQ multiplex PCR, the repertoire was profiled, and TCRdb retains in-frame clones only, with some absent. The sample consists of 200,000 to 250,000 clones, 11% to 15% of them appearing once. The V gene's germline CDR1 is MDHEN and CDR2 SYDVKM. V dropped 6 bases and J dropped 5; count of bases not matched to a gene: 5. This CDR3 comprises 13 residues. A CD45RO/CCR7/CD25/CD127/CD95/CD27 panel sorted naive, central memory, regulatory and stem cell-like memory CD4+ cells. General study points: Reduced insertions and increased deletions marked VDJ junctions in type 1 diabetes patients. Compared with healthy donors, patients appeared to share more similar naive, central memory and regulatory TCRB repertoires. The cDNA sequencing approach could over-represent high-TCR-expressing cells. Type 1 diabetes patients had TCRB CDR3s that were shorter (moderately but significantly so) in all four CD4+ subsets.

V usage is TRBV28 and J usage is TRBJ2-7; the match to TRBD2 covers 9 bases. Source material: naive CD4+ T cells from blood. The TCR originated in a man aged 25 to 40 with type 1 diabetes. CDR3 region: CASRPSGKDEQYF. In nucleotides, the CDR3 is TGTGCCAGCAGACCTAGCGGGAAAGACGAGCAGTACTTC.